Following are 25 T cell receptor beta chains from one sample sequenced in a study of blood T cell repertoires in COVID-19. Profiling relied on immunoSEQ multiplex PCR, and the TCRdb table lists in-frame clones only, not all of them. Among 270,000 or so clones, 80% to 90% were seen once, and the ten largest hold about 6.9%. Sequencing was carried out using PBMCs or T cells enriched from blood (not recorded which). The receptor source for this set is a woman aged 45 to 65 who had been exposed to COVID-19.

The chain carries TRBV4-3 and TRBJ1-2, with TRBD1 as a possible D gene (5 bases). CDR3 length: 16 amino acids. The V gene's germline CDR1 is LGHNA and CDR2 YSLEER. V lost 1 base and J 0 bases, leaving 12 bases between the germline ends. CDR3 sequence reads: CASSQVLGTTNYGYTF. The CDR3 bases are TGCGCCAGCAGCCAAGTCCTGGGGACTACTAACTATGGCTACACCTTC.

For the CDR3, the DNA is TGTGCCAGCAGTCCCCTTCAGGGAGAAGCTTTCTTT. It is translated as CASSPLQGEAFF. The chain combines TRBV6-5 with TRBJ1-1; D may be TRBD1 (5 bases). V was cut by 5 bases and J by 8 bases, with 12 bases left in between. The germline V gene encodes CDR1 MNHEY and CDR2 SVGAGI. The CDR3 is 12 residues long.

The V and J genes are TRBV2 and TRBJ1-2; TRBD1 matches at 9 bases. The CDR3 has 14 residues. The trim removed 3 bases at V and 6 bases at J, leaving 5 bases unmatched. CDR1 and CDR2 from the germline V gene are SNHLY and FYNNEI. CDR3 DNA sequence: TGTGCCAGCAGTGAGACAGGGGGATACAATGGCTACACCTTC. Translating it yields CASSETGGYNGYTF.

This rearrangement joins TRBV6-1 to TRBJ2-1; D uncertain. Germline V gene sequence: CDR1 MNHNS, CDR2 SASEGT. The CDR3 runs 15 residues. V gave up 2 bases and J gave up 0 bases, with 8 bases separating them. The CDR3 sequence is CASSEKPSSYNEQFF. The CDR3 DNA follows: TGTGCCAGCAGTGAAAAACCGAGCTCCTACAATGAGCAGTTCTTC.

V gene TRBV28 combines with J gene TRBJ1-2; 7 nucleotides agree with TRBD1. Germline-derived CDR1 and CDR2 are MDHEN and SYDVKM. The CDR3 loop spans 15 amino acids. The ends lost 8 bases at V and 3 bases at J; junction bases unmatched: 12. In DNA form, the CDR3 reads TGTGCCAGCGGCTCCGACAGGGCCCTACACTATGGCTACACCTTC. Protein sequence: CASGSDRALHYGYTF.

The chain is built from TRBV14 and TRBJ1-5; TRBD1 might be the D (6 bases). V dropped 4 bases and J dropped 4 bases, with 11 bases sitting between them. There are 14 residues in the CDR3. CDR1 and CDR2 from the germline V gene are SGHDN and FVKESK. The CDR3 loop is CASSRGGGNQPQHF. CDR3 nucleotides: TGTGCCAGCAGCCGGGGAGGGGGAAATCAGCCCCAGCATTTT.

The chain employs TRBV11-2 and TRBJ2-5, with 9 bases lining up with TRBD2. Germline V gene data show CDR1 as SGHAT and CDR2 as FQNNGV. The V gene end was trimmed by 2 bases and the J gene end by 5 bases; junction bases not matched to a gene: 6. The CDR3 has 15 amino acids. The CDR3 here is CASSLTARGGETQYF. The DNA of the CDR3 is TGTGCCAGCAGCTTAACCGCGCGGGGGGGGGAGACCCAGTACTTC. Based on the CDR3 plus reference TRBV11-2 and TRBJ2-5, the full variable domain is EAGVAQSPRYKIIEKRQSVAFWCNPISGHATLYWYQQILGQGPKLLIQFQNNGVVDDSQLPKDRFSAERLKGVDSTLKIQPAKLEDSAVYLCASSLTARGGETQYFGPGTRLLVL.

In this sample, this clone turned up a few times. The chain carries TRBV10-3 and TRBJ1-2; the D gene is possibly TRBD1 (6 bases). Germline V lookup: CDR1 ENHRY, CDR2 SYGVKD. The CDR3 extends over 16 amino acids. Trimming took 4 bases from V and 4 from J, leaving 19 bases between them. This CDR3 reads CAISGTAGRNLYGYTF. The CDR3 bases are TGTGCCATCAGTGGGACAGCCGGACGTAACCTCTATGGCTACACCTTC.

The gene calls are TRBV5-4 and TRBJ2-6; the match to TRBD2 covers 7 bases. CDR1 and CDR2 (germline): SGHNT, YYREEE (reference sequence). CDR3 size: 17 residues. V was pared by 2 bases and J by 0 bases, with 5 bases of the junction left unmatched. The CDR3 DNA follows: TGTGCCAGCAGCTTACCGGGACTACCCTCTGGGGCCAACGTCCTGACTTTC. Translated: CASSLPGLPSGANVLTF.

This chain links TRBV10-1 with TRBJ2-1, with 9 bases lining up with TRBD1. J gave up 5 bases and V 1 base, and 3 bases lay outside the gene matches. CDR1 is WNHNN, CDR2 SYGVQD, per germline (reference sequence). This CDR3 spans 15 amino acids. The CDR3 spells CASSEYGDRDNEQFF. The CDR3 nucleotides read TGCGCCAGCAGTGAGTATGGGGACAGGGACAATGAGCAGTTCTTC.

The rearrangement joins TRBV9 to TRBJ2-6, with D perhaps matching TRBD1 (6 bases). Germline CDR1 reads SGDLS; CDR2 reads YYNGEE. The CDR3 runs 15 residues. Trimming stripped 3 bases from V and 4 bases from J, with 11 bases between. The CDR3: CASSAQGYGANVLTF. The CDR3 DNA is TGTGCCAGCAGCGCTCAGGGGTACGGGGCCAACGTCCTGACTTTC.

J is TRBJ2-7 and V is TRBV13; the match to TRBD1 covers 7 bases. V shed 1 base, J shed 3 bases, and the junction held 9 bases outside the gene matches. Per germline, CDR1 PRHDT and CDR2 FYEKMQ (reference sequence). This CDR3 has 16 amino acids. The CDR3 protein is CASSLVRTGVHYEQYF. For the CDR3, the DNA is TGTGCCAGCAGCTTAGTAAGAACAGGGGTTCACTACGAGCAGTACTTC.

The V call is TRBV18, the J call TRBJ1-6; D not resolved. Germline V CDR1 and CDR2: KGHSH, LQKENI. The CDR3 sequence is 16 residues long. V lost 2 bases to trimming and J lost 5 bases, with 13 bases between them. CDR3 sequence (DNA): TGTGCCAGCTCACCAGGAGGTGCGGGGAATAATTCACCCCTCCACTTT. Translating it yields CASSPGGAGNNSPLHF. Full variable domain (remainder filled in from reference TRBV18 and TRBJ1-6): NAGVMQNPRHLVRRRGQEARLRCSPMKGHSHVYWYRQLPEEGLKFMVYLQKENIIDESGMPKERFSAEFPKEGPSILRIQQVVRGDSAAYFCASSPGGAGNNSPLHFGNGTRLTVT.

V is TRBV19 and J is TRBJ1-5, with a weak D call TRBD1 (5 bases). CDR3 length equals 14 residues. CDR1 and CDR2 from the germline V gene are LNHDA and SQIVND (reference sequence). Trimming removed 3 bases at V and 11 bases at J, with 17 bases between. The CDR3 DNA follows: TGTGCCAGTAGTATGGGGGACTCCCGTTCGGCCCAGCATTTT. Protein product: CASSMGDSRSAQHF.

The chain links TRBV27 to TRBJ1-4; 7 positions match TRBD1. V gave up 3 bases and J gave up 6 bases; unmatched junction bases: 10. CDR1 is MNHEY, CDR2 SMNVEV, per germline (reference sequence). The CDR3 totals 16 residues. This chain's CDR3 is CASSLSPSQGDEKLFF. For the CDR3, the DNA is TGTGCCAGCAGTTTGAGCCCCAGCCAGGGGGATGAAAAACTGTTTTTT.

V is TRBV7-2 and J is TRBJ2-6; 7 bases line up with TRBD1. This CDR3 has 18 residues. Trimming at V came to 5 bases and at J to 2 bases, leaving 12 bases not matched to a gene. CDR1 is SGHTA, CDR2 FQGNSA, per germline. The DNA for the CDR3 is TGTGCCAGCAGCCCCCTAACTTGGCAGGGGGCTGGGGCCAACGTCCTGACTTTC. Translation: CASSPLTWQGAGANVLTF. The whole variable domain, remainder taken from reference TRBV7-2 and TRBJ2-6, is GAGVSQSPSNKVTEKGKDVELRCDPISGHTALYWYRQSLGQGLEFLIYFQGNSAPDKSGLPSDRFSAERTGGSVSTLTIQRTQQEDSAVYLCASSPLTWQGAGANVLTFGAGSRLTVL.

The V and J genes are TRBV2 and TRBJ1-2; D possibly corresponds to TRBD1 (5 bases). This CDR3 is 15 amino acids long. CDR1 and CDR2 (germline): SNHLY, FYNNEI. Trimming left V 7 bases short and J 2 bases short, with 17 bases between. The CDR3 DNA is TGTGCCAGCAAAAGGAGGGGTGGATTCAACTATGGCTACACCTTC. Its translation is CASKRRGGFNYGYTF. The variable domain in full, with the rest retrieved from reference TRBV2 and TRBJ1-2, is EPEVTQTPSHQVTQMGQEVILRCVPISNHLYFYWYRQILGQKVEFLVSFYNNEISEKSEIFDDQFSVERPDGSNFTLKIRSTKLEDSAMYFCASKRRGGFNYGYTFGSGTRLTVV.

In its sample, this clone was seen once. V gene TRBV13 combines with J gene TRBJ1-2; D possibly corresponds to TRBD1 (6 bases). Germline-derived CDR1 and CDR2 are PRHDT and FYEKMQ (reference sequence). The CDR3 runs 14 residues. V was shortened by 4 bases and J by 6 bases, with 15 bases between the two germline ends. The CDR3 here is CASSYTGLGDGYTF. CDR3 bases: TGTGCCAGCAGCTATACAGGGCTGGGGGATGGCTACACCTTC.

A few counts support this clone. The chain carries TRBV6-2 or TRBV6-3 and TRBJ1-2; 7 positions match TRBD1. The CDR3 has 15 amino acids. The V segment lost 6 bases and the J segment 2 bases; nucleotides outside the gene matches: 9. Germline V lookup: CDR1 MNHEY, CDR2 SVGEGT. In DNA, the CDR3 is TGTGCCAGCAGCCTCGACAGGGCAGGAAACTATGGCTACACCTTC. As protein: CASSLDRAGNYGYTF.

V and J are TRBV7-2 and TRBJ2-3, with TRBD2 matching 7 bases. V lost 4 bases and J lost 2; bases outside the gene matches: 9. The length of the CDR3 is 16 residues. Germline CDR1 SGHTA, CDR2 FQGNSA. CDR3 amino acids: CASSSGWRGYTDTQYF. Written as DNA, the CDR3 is TGTGCCAGCAGCTCTGGATGGCGGGGGTACACAGATACGCAGTATTTT.

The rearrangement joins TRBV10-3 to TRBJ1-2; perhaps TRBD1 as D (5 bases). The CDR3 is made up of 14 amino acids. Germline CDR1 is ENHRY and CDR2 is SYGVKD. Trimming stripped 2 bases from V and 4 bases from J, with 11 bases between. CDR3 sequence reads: CAISEQGSLYGYTF. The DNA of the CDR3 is TGTGCCATCAGTGAGCAGGGTTCACTCTATGGCTACACCTTC.

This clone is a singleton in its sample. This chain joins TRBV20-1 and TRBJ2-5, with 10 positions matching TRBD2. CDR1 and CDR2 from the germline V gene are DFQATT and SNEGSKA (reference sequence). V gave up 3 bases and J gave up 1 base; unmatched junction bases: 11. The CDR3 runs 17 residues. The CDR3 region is CSASDSGGTQVQETQYF. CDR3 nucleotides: TGCAGTGCTAGTGATAGCGGGGGGACCCAGGTCCAAGAGACCCAGTACTTC.

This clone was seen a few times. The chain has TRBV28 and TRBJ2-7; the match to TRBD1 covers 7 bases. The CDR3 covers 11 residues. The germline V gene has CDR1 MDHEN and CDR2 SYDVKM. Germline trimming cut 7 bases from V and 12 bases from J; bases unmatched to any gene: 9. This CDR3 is CASKGAGGPYF. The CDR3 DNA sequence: TGTGCCAGCAAGGGGGCTGGGGGACCGTACTTC.

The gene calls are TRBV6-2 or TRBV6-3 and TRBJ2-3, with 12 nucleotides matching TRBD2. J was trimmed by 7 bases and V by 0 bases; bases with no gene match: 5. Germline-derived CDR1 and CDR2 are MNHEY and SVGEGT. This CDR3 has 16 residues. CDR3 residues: CASSYSWTSGDNTQYF. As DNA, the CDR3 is TGTGCCAGCAGTTACTCCTGGACTAGCGGGGATAATACGCAGTATTTT.

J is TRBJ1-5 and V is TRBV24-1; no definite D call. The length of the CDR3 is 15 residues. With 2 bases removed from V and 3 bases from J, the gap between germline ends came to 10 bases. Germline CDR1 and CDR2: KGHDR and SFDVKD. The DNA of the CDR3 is TGTGCCACCAGTGATTCCAGGTTATTCAATCAGCCCCAGCATTTT. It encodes CATSDSRLFNQPQHF.